This T cell receptor beta chain was recovered during a study of Graves' ophthalmopathy and Graves' hyperthyroidism. Findings of the study overall: Blood also contained most of the expanded thyroid clonotypes above 0.001 frequency.

Notes on this clonotype: The antigen is undetermined.

Uncontrolled infections, other autoimmune diseases, pregnancy or lactation barred patients from enrollment. Fresh peripheral blood (approximately 9.5 ml) yielded the PBMCs. The CDR3 totals 9 residues. V was trimmed by 4 bases and J by 9 bases, leaving 3 bases between them. Germline loops: CDR1 SEHNR, CDR2 FQNEAQ (reference sequence). Amplification of the TCR beta CDR3 regions used RNA transcripts (as template). Second-round multiplex PCR followed a first-round RT-PCR using HTBI primers. TCRdb processed the multiplex PCR reads anew with MiXCR; each CDR3 protein has one entry. The table lists about 740,000 distinct CDR3 sequences, 40% of them singletons.

Source material: peripheral blood. The TCR comes from an adult man with Graves' ophthalmopathy. The chain links TRBV7-9 to TRBJ2-5, with D uncertain. The CDR3 region is CASSSPQYF. The DNA of the CDR3 is TGTGCCAGCAGCTCCCCCCAGTACTTC.